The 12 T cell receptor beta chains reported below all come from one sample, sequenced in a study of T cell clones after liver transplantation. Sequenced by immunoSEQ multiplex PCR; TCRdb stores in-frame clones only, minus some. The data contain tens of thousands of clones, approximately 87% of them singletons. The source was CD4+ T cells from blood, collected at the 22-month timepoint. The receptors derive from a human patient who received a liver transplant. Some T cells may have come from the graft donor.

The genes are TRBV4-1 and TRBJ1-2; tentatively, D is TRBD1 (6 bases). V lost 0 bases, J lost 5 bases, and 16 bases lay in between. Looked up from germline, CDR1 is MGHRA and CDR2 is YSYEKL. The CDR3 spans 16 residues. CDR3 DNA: TGCGCCAGCAGCCAAGATCGGGAGGGGGGGCCTTATGGCTACACCTTC. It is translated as CASSQDREGGPYGYTF.

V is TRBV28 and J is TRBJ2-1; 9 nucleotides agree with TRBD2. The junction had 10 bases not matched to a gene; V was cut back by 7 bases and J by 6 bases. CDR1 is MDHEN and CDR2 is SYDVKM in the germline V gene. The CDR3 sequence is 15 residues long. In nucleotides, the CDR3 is TGTGCCAGCACCGAGGGGCCTAGCGGGACCAATGAGCAGTTCTTC. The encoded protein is CASTEGPSGTNEQFF.

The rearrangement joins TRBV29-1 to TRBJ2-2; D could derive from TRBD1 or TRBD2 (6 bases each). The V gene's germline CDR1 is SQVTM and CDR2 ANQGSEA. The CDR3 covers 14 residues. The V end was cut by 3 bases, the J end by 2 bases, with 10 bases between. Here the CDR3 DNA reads TGCAGCGTTGAGGAGGGGACAAACACCGGGGAGCTGTTTTTT. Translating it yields CSVEEGTNTGELFF.

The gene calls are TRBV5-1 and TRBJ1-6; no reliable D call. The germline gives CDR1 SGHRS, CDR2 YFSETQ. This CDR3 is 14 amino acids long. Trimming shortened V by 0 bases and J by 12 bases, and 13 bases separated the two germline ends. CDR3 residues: CASSLGGQPQPLHF. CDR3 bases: TGCGCCAGCAGCTTGGGAGGGCAGCCACAACCCCTCCACTTT.

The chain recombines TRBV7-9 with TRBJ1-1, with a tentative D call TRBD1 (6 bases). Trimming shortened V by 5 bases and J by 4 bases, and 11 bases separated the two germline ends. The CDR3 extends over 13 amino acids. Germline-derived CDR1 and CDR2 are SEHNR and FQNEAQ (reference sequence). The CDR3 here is CASSRTGSTEAFF. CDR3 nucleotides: TGTGCCAGCAGCCGTACAGGGAGCACTGAAGCTTTCTTT.

The CDR3 DNA reads TGTGCCAGCAGTCCCGGGACAGTTAGGACTACGCAGTATTTT. Its protein product is CASSPGTVRTTQYF. The chain recombines TRBV28 with TRBJ2-3; 7 bases match TRBD1. Per germline, CDR1 MDHEN and CDR2 SYDVKM. This CDR3 is built from 14 residues. The V segment lost 5 bases and the J segment 8 bases; nucleotides outside the gene matches: 10.

The CDR3: CASSQAPGVYEQYF. CDR3 nucleotides: TGCGCCAGCAGCCAAGCTCCAGGGGTCTACGAGCAGTACTTC. The chain combines TRBV4-3 with TRBJ2-7; the D gene is possibly TRBD1 (6 bases). The V gene's germline CDR1 is LGHNA and CDR2 YSLEER. V was trimmed by 1 base and J by 3 bases, leaving 10 bases between them. The CDR3 consists of 14 residues.

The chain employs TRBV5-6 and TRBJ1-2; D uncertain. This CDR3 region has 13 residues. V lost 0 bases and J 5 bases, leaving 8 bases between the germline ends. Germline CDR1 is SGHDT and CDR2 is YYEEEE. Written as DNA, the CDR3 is TGTGCCAGCAGCTTGGGGCGCCTTTATGGCTACACCTTC. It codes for CASSLGRLYGYTF.

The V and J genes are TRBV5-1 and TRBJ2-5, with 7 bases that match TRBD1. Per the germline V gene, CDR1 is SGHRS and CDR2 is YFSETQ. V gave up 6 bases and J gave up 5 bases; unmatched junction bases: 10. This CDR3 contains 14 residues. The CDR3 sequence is CASTEQGYKETQYF. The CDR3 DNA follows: TGCGCCAGCACCGAACAGGGGTACAAGGAGACCCAGTACTTC.

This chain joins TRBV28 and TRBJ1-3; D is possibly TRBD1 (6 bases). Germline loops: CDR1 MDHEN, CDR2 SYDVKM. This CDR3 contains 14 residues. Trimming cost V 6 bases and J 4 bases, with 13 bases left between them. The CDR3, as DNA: TGTGCCAGCAGGTCGGACAGCCGGGGAAACACCATATATTTT. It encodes CASRSDSRGNTIYF. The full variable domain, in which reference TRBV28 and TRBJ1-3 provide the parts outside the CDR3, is DVKVTQSSRYLVKRTGEKVFLECVQDMDHENMFWYRQDPGLGLRLIYFSYDVKMKEKGDIPEGYSVSREKKERFSLILESASTNQTSMYLCASRSDSRGNTIYFGEGSWLTVV.

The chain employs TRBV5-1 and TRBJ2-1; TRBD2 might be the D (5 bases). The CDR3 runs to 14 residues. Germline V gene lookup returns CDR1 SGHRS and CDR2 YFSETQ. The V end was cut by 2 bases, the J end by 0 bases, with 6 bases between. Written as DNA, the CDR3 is TGCGCCAGCAGCTTCGGACTCTCCTACAATGAGCAGTTCTTC. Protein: CASSFGLSYNEQFF.

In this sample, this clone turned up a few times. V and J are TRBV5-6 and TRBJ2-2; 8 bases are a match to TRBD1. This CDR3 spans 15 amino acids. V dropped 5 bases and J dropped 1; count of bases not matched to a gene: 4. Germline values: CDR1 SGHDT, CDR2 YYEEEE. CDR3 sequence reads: CASSFGQGNTGELFF. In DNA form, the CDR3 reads TGTGCCAGCAGTTTCGGACAGGGGAACACCGGGGAGCTGTTTTTT.